A selection of T cell receptor beta chains follows, all from one sample in a study of control samples from healthy donors and cancer patients. Method: immunoSEQ multiplex PCR; TCRdb's copy keeps in-frame clones and lacks some. This table holds 130,000 to 150,000 clones, more than 85% found once. The sample was blood. The receptor set was obtained from a man aged 25-45 years in good health. Both conserved end residues are part of each CDR3. Each record gives: CDR3 DNA, CDR3 protein, CDR3 length, clone size, D gene, J gene, V gene. A D gene is named only where the DNA matches it firmly. Size tells how often a clone was seen (once, few, many) or the class of an expanded clone, and some rows leave it out.

TGTGCCAGTAGACATGACAGTGCGAACACTGAAGCTTTCTTT CASRHDSANTEAFF 14 NA NA TRBJ1-1 TRBV19
TGTGCCTGGAATGAGCAGTTCTTC CAWNEQFF 8 NA NA TRBJ2-1 TRBV30
TGTGCCACCGACAGGGGGCTAGGGTTAAGCAATCAGCCCCAGCATTTT CATDRGLGLSNQPQHF 16 NA TRBD1 TRBJ1-5 TRBV10-3
TGTGCTAGTGAAAGGGGCAACGGGGAGCTGTTTTTT CASERGNGELFF 12 NA NA TRBJ2-2 TRBV12-5
TGTGCCACCAGAGGACAGCCTGACACTGAAGCTTTCTTT CATRGQPDTEAFF 13 NA NA TRBJ1-1 TRBV15
TGTGCCACCAGCATTGGCGGGTCAGGGGAGCAGTACTTC CATSIGGSGEQYF 13 NA NA TRBJ2-7 TRBV15
TGTGCCTGGAGTTCGGACAGGGGTTCACCCCTCCACTTT CAWSSDRGSPLHF 13 NA TRBD1 TRBJ1-6 TRBV30
TGCGCCAGCAGCCAAGATCTCGGAGACAGGGGAGGTGGCTACACCTTC CASSQDLGDRGGGYTF 16 NA TRBD1 TRBJ1-2 TRBV4-1
TGTGCCAGTAGTACCGGGACAGGGTTAACCAGAGCTTTCTTT CASSTGTGLTRAFF 14 NA TRBD1 TRBJ1-1 TRBV19
TGTGCCAGCAGCCCGGACAGTAACTATGGCTACACCTTC CASSPDSNYGYTF 13 few NA TRBJ1-2 TRBV2
TGTGCCAGCAGAGGCCCCAATGAAAAACTGTTTTTT CASRGPNEKLFF 12 NA NA TRBJ1-4 TRBV6-5
TGCGCCAGCAGCTTGGATGGACAGCCCGAAGCTTTCTTT CASSLDGQPEAFF 13 few NA TRBJ1-1 TRBV5-1
TGCGCCAGCAGCTTGGGTGCAACTAATGAAAAACTGTTTTTT CASSLGATNEKLFF 14 once NA TRBJ1-4 TRBV5-1
TGTGCCAGCAGTCCCGCACAGGGTTTATCCTACGAGCAGTACTTC CASSPAQGLSYEQYF 15 NA NA TRBJ2-7 TRBV6-5
TGTGCCAGCAGCTTGGCCTCAGGGGGGTCACCCCTCCACTTT CASSLASGGSPLHF 14 NA TRBD1 TRBJ1-6 TRBV5-6
TGTGCCAGCAGTTACTCGACGGGACAGGTGAATGAAAAACTGTTTTTT CASSYSTGQVNEKLFF 16 NA TRBD1 TRBJ1-4 TRBV6-5
TGTGCCAGCAGTCCGGCCCGAGGGGATACGCAGTATTTT CASSPARGDTQYF 13 NA NA TRBJ2-3 TRBV27